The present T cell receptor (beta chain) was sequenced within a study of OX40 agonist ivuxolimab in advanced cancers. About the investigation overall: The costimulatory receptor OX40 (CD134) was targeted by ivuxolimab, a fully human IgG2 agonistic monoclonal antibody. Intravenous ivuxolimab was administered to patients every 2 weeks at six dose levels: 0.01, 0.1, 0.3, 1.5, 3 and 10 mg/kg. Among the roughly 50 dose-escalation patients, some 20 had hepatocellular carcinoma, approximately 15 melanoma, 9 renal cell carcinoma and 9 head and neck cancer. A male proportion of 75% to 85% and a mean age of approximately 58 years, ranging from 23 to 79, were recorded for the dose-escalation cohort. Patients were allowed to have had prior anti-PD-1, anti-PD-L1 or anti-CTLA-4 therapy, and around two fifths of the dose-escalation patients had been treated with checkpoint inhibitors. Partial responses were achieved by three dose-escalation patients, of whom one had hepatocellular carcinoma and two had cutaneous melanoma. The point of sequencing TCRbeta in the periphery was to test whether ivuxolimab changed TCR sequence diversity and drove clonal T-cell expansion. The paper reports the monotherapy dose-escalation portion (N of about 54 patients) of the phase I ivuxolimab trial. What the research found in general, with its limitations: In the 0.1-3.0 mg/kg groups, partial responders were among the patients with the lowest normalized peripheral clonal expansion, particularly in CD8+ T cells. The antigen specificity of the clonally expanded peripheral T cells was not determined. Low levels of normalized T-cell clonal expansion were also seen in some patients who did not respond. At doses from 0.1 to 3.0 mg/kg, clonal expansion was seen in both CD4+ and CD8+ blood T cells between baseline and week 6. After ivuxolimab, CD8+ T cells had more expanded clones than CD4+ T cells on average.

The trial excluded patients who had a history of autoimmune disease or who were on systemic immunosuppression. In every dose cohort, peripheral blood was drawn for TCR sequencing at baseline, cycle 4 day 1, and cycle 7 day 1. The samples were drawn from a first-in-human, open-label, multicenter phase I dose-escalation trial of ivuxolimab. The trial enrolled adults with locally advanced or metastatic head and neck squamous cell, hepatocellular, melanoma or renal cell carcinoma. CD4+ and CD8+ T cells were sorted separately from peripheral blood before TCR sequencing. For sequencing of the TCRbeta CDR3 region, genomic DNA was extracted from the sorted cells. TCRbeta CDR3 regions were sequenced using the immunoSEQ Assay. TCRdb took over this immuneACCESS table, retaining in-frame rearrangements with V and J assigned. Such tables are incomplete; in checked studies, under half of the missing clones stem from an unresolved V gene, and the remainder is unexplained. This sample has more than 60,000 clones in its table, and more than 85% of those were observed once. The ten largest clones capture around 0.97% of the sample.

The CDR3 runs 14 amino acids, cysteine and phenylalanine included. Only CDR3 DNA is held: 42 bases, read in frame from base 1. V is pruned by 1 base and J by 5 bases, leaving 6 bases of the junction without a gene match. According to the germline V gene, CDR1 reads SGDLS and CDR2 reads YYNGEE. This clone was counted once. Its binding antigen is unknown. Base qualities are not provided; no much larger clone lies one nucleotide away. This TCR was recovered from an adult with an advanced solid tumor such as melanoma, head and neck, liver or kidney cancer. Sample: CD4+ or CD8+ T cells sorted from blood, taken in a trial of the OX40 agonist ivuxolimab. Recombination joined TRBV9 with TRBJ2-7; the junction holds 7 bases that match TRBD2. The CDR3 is CASSVQETSHEQYF. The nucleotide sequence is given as TGTGCCAGCAGCGTACAGGAGACTAGCCACGAGCAGTACTTC.